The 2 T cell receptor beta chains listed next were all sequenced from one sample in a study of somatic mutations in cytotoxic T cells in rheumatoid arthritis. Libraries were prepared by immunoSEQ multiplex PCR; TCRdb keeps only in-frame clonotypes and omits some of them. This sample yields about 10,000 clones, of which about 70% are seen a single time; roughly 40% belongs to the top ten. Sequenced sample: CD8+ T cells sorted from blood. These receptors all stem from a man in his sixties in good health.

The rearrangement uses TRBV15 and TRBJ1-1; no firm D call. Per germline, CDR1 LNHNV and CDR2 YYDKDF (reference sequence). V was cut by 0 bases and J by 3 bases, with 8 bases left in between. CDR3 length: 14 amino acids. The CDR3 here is CATSREREHTEAFF. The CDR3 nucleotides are TGTGCCACCAGCAGAGAGCGGGAACACACTGAAGCTTTCTTT.

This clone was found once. The CDR3: CASSQDQTGTYEQYF. CDR3 nucleotide sequence: TGCGCCAGCAGCCAAGATCAAACAGGAACCTACGAGCAGTACTTC. The rearrangement links TRBV4-1 to TRBJ2-7; TRBD1 is a possible D gene (5 bases). The V end was cut by 0 bases, the J end by 2 bases, with 11 bases between. The CDR3 is 15 amino acids. CDR1 and CDR2 from the germline V gene are MGHRA and YSYEKL.